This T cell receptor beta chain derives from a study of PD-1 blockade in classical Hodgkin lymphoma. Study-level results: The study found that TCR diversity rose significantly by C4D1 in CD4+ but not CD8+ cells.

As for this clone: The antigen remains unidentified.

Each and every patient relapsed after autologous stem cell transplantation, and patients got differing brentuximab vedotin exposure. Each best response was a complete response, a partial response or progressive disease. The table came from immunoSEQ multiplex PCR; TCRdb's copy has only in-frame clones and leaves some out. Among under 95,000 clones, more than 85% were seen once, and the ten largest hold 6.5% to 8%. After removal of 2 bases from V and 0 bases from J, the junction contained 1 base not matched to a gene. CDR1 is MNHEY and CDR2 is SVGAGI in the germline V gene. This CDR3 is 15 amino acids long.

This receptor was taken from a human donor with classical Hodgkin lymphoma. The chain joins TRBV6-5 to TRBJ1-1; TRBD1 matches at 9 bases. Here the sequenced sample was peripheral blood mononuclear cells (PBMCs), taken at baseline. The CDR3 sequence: CASSYDRGMNTEAFF. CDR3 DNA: TGTGCCAGCAGTTACGACAGGGGGATGAACACTGAAGCTTTCTTT.